Following are 10 T cell receptor beta chains from one sample sequenced in a study of blood T cell repertoires in COVID-19 (dated by TCRdb to 2018 to 2021). The library relied on the immunoSEQ multiplex PCR assay. The table comes from immuneACCESS by way of TCRdb, which keeps in-frame sequences with V and J called. Part of the clones is missing from these tables; in studies checked, under half for an unresolved V gene and the rest for unknown reasons. This sample holds roughly 220,000 clones; around 91% were observed only once. The ten top clones hold under 4% of the sample. Input material: PBMCs or T cells enriched from blood (not recorded which). The receptors come from a woman aged 18-35 years in a cohort exposed to, infected with or recovered from COVID-19 (not recorded which).

V and J are TRBV2 and TRBJ1-2, with TRBD1 identical over 7 bases. Germline-derived CDR1 and CDR2 are SNHLY and FYNNEI. V lost 3 bases and J lost 5; bases outside the gene matches: 12. The CDR3 is made up of 16 amino acids. This chain's CDR3 is CASSEFPSGTAYGYTF. Here the CDR3 DNA reads TGTGCCAGCAGTGAGTTTCCCTCGGGGACAGCATATGGCTACACCTTC.

V gene TRBV2 combines with J gene TRBJ1-2, with D uncertain. Germline V gene data show CDR1 as SNHLY and CDR2 as FYNNEI. The CDR3 covers 12 residues. V was shortened by 3 bases and J by 5 bases, with 7 bases between the two germline ends. The CDR3 region has the DNA TGTGCCAGCAGTGATAACTCGTATGGCTACACCTTC. Amino acid sequence: CASSDNSYGYTF.

The J gene is TRBJ2-5, the V gene TRBV12-3 or TRBV12-4, with a possible D match to TRBD2 (5 bases). The CDR3 length is 13 residues. V was trimmed by 3 bases and J by 4 bases, leaving 9 bases between them. This CDR3 reads CASSFGVGETQYF. The CDR3 DNA reads as TGTGCCAGCAGTTTCGGGGTCGGAGAGACCCAGTACTTC.

This clone occurred once. The chain joins TRBV9 to TRBJ1-3; weak D call: TRBD1 (6 bases). Germline CDR1 reads SGDLS; CDR2 reads YYNGEE. V was cut by 4 bases and J by 0 bases, with 11 bases left in between. This CDR3 region has 15 residues. CDR3 in amino acids: CASSRGGDSGNTIYF. The CDR3, as DNA: TGTGCCAGCAGCCGGGGGGGCGACTCTGGAAACACCATATATTTT.

This clone was observed a handful of times. This chain uses TRBV3-1 (or the pseudogene TRBV3-2) with TRBJ1-3; TRBD1 is a possible D gene (6 bases). Per the germline V gene, CDR1 is LGHDT and CDR2 is YNNKEL (reference sequence). Trimming pared 5 bases from V and 2 bases from J, leaving 13 bases between. This CDR3 is 15 amino acids long. DNA for the CDR3: TGTGCCAGCAGCTCGCAAACAGGGACTGGAAACACCATATATTTT. As protein: CASSSQTGTGNTIYF.

This chain joins TRBV6-1 and TRBJ1-2, with 7 bases aligning to TRBD1. The CDR3 length is 17 residues. CDR1 and CDR2 (germline): MNHNS, SASEGT. Trimming removed 1 base from V and 4 bases from J; junction bases left unmatched: 12. In DNA, the CDR3 is TGTGCCAGCAGTGAAGGAGCGCCAGGGCAGGGGGTCTATGGCTACACCTTC. Translated, it gives CASSEGAPGQGVYGYTF.

The V call is TRBV10-3, the J call TRBJ2-5, with TRBD2 matching 12 bases. J was trimmed by 2 bases and V by 4 bases; bases with no gene match: 8. CDR1 and CDR2 from the germline V gene are ENHRY and SYGVKD. CDR3 length: 17 amino acids. The CDR3 protein is CAISGPTSGGTQETQYF. Here the CDR3 DNA reads TGTGCCATCAGTGGCCCGACTAGCGGGGGCACACAAGAGACCCAGTACTTC.

V and J are TRBV2 and TRBJ1-2, with TRBD1 identical over 11 bases. CDR3 length: 15 residues. V trimming: 4 bases; J trimming: 5 bases; junction bases outside the gene matches: 6. The V gene's germline CDR1 is SNHLY and CDR2 FYNNEI. The CDR3 protein is CASSADRGPGYGYTF. In DNA form, the CDR3 reads TGTGCCAGCAGTGCGGACAGGGGGCCAGGGTATGGCTACACCTTC. The entire variable domain, with the rest obtained from reference TRBV2 and TRBJ1-2, is as follows: EPEVTQTPSHQVTQMGQEVILRCVPISNHLYFYWYRQILGQKVEFLVSFYNNEISEKSEIFDDQFSVERPDGSNFTLKIRSTKLEDSAMYFCASSADRGPGYGYTFGSGTRLTVV.

This clone was seen a single time. The chain has TRBV6-5 and TRBJ2-7; 8 positions agree with TRBD1. Germline CDR1 and CDR2: MNHEY and SVGAGI. CDR3 length equals 14 residues. V was clipped by 6 bases and J by 7 bases; unmatched bases: 11. The CDR3 spells CASRPGTGPGEQYF. The CDR3 region has the DNA TGTGCCAGCAGGCCCGGGACAGGTCCGGGGGAGCAGTACTTC.

The rearrangement uses TRBV7-2 and TRBJ1-1; D possibly corresponds to TRBD1 (6 bases). Germline values: CDR1 SGHTA, CDR2 FQGNSA. The V gene lost 2 bases and the J gene lost 3 bases, with 10 bases spanning the gap. CDR3 length: 14 amino acids. CDR3 residues: CASSLTGRDTEAFF. The CDR3 DNA follows: TGTGCCAGCAGCTTAACAGGGAGGGACACTGAAGCTTTCTTT.